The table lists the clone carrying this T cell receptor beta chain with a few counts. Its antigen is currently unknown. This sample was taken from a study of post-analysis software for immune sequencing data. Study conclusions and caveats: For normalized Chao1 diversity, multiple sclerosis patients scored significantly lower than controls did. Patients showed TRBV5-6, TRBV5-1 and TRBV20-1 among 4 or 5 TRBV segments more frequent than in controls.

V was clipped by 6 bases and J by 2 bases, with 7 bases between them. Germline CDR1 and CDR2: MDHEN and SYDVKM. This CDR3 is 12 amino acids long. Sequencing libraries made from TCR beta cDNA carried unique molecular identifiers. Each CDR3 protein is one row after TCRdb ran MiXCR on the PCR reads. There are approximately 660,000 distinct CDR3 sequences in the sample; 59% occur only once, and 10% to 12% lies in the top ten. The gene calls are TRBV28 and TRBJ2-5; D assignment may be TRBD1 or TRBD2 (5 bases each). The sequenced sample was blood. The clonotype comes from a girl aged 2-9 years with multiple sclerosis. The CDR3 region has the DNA TGTGCCAGCAGCGGGGCGCAAGAGACCCAGTACTTC. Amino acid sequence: CASSGAQETQYF.